The 20 T cell receptor beta chains presented below share a single source sample, sequenced in a study of metastatic and nonmetastatic thyroid tumors. Patients underwent thyroid surgery, and none had received any treatment before it. TCRdb called clones again from the PCR reads with MiXCR. Of over 6,500 clones detected, approximately 25% appear once; the ten largest clones hold around 15%. The sample consisted of adjacent normal tissue. The source of these receptors is a male donor with papillary thyroid cancer or a benign thyroid nodule (not recorded which). Some clones in this sample may be carry-over from other donors' samples.

The chain has TRBV20-1 and TRBJ1-1, with D perhaps matching TRBD1 (5 bases). The germline CDR1 and CDR2 sequences are DFQATT and SNEGSKA (reference sequence). The ends were cut back, 6 bases at V and 8 bases at J, with 28 bases in the middle. This CDR3 comprises 16 residues. The DNA of the CDR3 is TGCAGTGCAACAGGTTCGGGGACGGACGCGGGGACCGAAGCTTTCTTT. Translated: CSATGSGTDAGTEAFF.

The chain combines TRBV27 with TRBJ1-5; 7 bases fit TRBD1. This CDR3 spans 16 amino acids. V was pared by 2 bases and J by 2 bases, with 6 bases of the junction left unmatched. From germline, CDR1 is MNHEY and CDR2 SMNVEV (reference sequence). The CDR3 loop reads CASSLGSGTGNQPQHF. CDR3 in DNA: TGTGCCAGCAGTTTAGGATCTGGGACAGGCAATCAGCCCCAGCATTTT.

The chain combines TRBV2 with TRBJ2-1, with 7 bases that match TRBD2. The length of the CDR3 is 13 residues. The V gene end was trimmed by 8 bases and the J gene end by 7 bases; junction bases not matched to a gene: 8. In germline, CDR1 is SNHLY, CDR2 FYNNEI. The CDR3 DNA sequence: TGTGCCAGCTTTGTGGGAGGGCTGAATGAGCAGTTCTTC. Protein sequence: CASFVGGLNEQFF.

The chain links TRBV7-2 to TRBJ2-1; D may be TRBD1 (7 bases). The germline CDR1 and CDR2 sequences are SGHTA and FQGNSA. This CDR3 is built from 19 residues. Trimming took off 3 bases at V and 0 bases at J, with 21 bases between the two ends. The CDR3 bases are TGTGCCAGCAGCTTCCCCGGAGGGGGCCCTGTAAGCTCCTACAATGAGCAGTTCTTC. Encoded protein: CASSFPGGGPVSSYNEQFF. The full variable domain, rest sourced from reference TRBV7-2 and TRBJ2-1, is GAGVSQSPSNKVTEKGKDVELRCDPISGHTALYWYRQSLGQGLEFLIYFQGNSAPDKSGLPSDRFSAERTGGSVSTLTIQRTQQEDSAVYLCASSFPGGGPVSSYNEQFFGPGTRLTVL.

This clone was seen at least ten times. This chain joins TRBV30 and TRBJ1-4, with a weak D call TRBD1 (6 bases). The CDR3 sequence is 14 residues long. Germline CDR1 GTSNPN, CDR2 SVGIG (reference sequence). V was trimmed by 0 bases and J by 8 bases, leaving 13 bases between them. The CDR3 loop is CAWSVRQGKEKLFF. The CDR3 DNA reads as TGTGCCTGGAGTGTACGGCAGGGGAAGGAAAAACTGTTTTTT.

This clone qualifies as medium-sized. This chain connects TRBV5-1 to TRBJ2-1; no clear D. Germline assignment: CDR1 SGHRS and CDR2 YFSETQ. This CDR3 spans 14 amino acids. The V end lost 0 bases, the J end lost 6 bases, and 10 bases lay between the germline ends. The CDR3, as DNA: TGCGCCAGCAGCTTGGAATGGAGCAGCAATGAGCAGTTCTTC. Encoded protein: CASSLEWSSNEQFF.

The chain joins TRBV28 to TRBJ1-2, with TRBD1 identical over 9 bases. The J segment lost 12 bases and the V segment lost 6 bases, leaving 11 bases of the junction unmatched. Germline V lookup: CDR1 MDHEN, CDR2 SYDVKM. The CDR3 covers 13 residues. The CDR3 loop is CASSSQGTGLDTF. The CDR3, as DNA: TGTGCCAGCAGCTCACAAGGGACAGGGTTGGACACCTTC.

This clone has only a few counts. The chain combines TRBV28 with TRBJ2-1; TRBD1 aligns across 9 bases. With 6 bases clipped from V and 6 bases from J, the junction kept 12 bases outside the gene matches. Germline assignment: CDR1 MDHEN and CDR2 SYDVKM. This CDR3 has 16 amino acids. In nucleotides, the CDR3 is TGTGCCAGCAGCTTGGACGGAGGGACAGGGAGCAATGAGCAGTTCTTC. Translated: CASSLDGGTGSNEQFF.

The chain combines TRBV27 with TRBJ2-2, with 7 nucleotides matching TRBD2. The CDR3 consists of 14 residues. Trimming removed 4 bases from V and 7 bases from J; junction bases left unmatched: 6. In germline, CDR1 is MNHEY, CDR2 SMNVEV (reference sequence). CDR3 protein: CASSWRSGGGELFF. Here the CDR3 DNA reads TGTGCCAGCAGTTGGAGATCGGGGGGCGGGGAGCTGTTTTTT.

This CDR3 reads CASSLETSGRYEQFF. CDR3 coding DNA: TGTGCCAGCAGCTTGGAGACTAGCGGGAGGTATGAGCAGTTCTTC. V and J are TRBV5-6 and TRBJ2-1; 13 nucleotides match TRBD2. V trimming: 0 bases; J trimming: 8 bases; junction bases outside the gene matches: 2. The germline V gene has CDR1 SGHDT and CDR2 YYEEEE. This CDR3 has 15 amino acids. The whole variable domain, filled in from reference TRBV5-6 and TRBJ2-1, reads DAGVTQSPTHLIKTRGQQVTLRCSPKSGHDTVSWYQQALGQGPQFIFQYYEEEERQRGNFPDRFSGHQFPNYSSELNVNALLLGDSALYLCASSLETSGRYEQFFGPGTRLTVL.

The sample holds many counts of this clone. With a much larger clone just one base away, this may be a read error. The final CDR3 position lacks the conserved phenylalanine or tryptophan, pointing to a likely read error. This sample includes further DNA sequences coding for the same CDR3. The chain uses TRBV28 and TRBJ2-7; TRBD1 might be the D (6 bases). The CDR3 consists of 15 residues. Trimming pared 2 bases from V and 9 bases from J, leaving 20 bases between. The germline V gene encodes CDR1 MDHEN and CDR2 SYDVKM. CDR3 DNA sequence: TGTGCCAGCAGTTTAAGGGCGGCAGGGGCCTCCGGGCAGTACTCC. Its translation: CASSLRAAGASGQYS.

This clone was observed a handful of times. The chain uses TRBV12-3 or TRBV12-4 and TRBJ2-7; TRBD1 is a possible D gene (5 bases). This CDR3 is 16 amino acids long. The V end lost 4 bases, the J end lost 3 bases, and 19 bases lay between the germline ends. CDR3 DNA: TGTGCCAGCAGTTCCCCCTCGGACAATTCGGACTACGAGCAGTACTTC. Translating it yields CASSSPSDNSDYEQYF.

Only a few counts were recorded for this clone. This rearrangement joins TRBV19 to TRBJ1-1, with D possibly matching TRBD1 (5 bases). Looked up from germline, CDR1 is LNHDA and CDR2 is SQIVND (reference sequence). The CDR3 covers 14 residues. V lost 5 bases and J 3 bases, leaving 13 bases between the germline ends. The CDR3 nucleotides read TGTGCCAGTAGTTCCGGGGGGGGGTACACTGAAGCTTTCTTT. Its protein product is CASSSGGGYTEAFF.

This clone qualifies as medium-sized. The chain recombines TRBV28 with TRBJ2-4; possibly TRBD1 for D (6 bases). Germline CDR1 MDHEN, CDR2 SYDVKM. V shed 5 bases and J shed 9 bases, with 11 bases lying between them. The CDR3 length is 12 residues. The chain's CDR3 is CASSQQGSIQYF. CDR3 bases: TGTGCCAGCAGTCAACAGGGAAGCATTCAGTACTTC.

The chain joins TRBV2 to TRBJ1-2; D is ambiguous. Germline CDR1 is SNHLY and CDR2 is FYNNEI. This CDR3 has 11 residues. Deletions cut 7 bases from V and 3 bases from J, with 6 bases between. CDR3 nucleotides: TGTGCCAGCAAGCCTGACTATGGCTACACCTTC. Translated: CASKPDYGYTF.

This clone came up a few times. The chain combines TRBV6-2 or TRBV6-3 with TRBJ1-3; D remains unclear. CDR1 is MNHEY and CDR2 is SVGEGT in the germline V gene. The ends were cut back, 4 bases at V and 0 bases at J, with 10 bases in the middle. This CDR3 spans 15 amino acids. CDR3 in amino acids: CASSFTAFSGNTIYF. The CDR3 DNA reads as TGTGCCAGCAGTTTTACAGCATTCTCTGGAAACACCATATATTTT.

This clone qualifies as medium-sized. The genes are TRBV7-2 and TRBJ2-7; 7 positions agree with TRBD2. Germline CDR1 reads SGHTA; CDR2 reads FQGNSA. The CDR3 contains 18 residues. Trimming at V came to 5 bases and at J to 3 bases, leaving 19 bases not matched to a gene. The CDR3 DNA reads TGTGCCAGCAGCCAAAAGCACGGCGGGTTAGCGGGCTTCTACGAGCAGTACTTC. Translated: CASSQKHGGLAGFYEQYF.

This clone is medium-sized. The V and J genes are TRBV28 and TRBJ2-3; 9 bases fit TRBD1. Losses at the gene ends were 11 bases for V and 4 bases for J; bases not matched to a gene: 10. CDR3 length: 14 residues. CDR1 is MDHEN and CDR2 is SYDVKM in the germline V gene. CDR3 amino acids: CAFSRDRAADTQYF. CDR3 DNA: TGTGCCTTTTCGCGGGACAGGGCGGCAGATACGCAGTATTTT.

This clone was seen once. This rearrangement joins TRBV7-2 to TRBJ2-1; a possible D gene is TRBD1 (6 bases). Germline CDR1 and CDR2: SGHTA and FQGNSA. This CDR3 comprises 14 residues. Trimming stripped 5 bases from V and 8 bases from J, with 16 bases between. The CDR3 reads CASSPLQGQYEQFF. The CDR3 DNA is TGTGCCAGCAGCCCACTACAGGGTCAGTATGAGCAGTTCTTC.

In this sample, this clone turned up a few times. The rearrangement uses TRBV20-1 and TRBJ2-5; 7 bases align to TRBD2. The CDR3 is made up of 12 amino acids. Per the germline V gene, CDR1 is DFQATT and CDR2 is SNEGSKA (reference sequence). CDR3 sequence (DNA): TGCACAGCACTAGCGCACGGGGAGACCCAGTACTTC. Translated: CTALAHGETQYF.